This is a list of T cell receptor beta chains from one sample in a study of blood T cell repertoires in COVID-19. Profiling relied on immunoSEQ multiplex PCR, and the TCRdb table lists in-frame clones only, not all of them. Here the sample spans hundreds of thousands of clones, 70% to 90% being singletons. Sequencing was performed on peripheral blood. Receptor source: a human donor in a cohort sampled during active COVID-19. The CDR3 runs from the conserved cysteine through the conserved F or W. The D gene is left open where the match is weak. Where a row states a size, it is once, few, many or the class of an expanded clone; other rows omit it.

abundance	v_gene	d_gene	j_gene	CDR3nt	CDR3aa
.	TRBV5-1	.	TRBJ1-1	TGCGCCAGCAGCTTGGATGGGAGAAAAGGCACTGAAGCTTTCTTT	CASSLDGRKGTEAFF
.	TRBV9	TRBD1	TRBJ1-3	TGTGCCAGCAGAGCCGGGACAGCCGAGGCTGGAAACACCATATATTTT	CASRAGTAEAGNTIYF
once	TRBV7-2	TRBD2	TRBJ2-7	TGTGCCAGCAGCTTTTCCGGGACTAGCGCTTACGAGCAGTACTTC	CASSFSGTSAYEQYF
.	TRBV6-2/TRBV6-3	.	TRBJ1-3	TGTGCCAGCAGTTACCAGCGTTGGGAGATCTCTGGAAACACCATATATTTT	CASSYQRWEISGNTIYF
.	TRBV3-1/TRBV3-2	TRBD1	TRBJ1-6	TGTGCCAGCAGCCTTGACAGGGGGATGGATAATTCACCCCTCCACTTT	CASSLDRGMDNSPLHF
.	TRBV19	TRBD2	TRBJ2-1	TGTGCCAGTAGTATAGGGAGCGGGAGTGCCTACAATGAGCAGTTCTTC	CASSIGSGSAYNEQFF
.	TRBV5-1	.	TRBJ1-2	TGCGCCAGCAGCCTAGGGAGGGCACAGGACGCTAACTATGGCTACACCTTC	CASSLGRAQDANYGYTF
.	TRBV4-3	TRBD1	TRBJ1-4	TGCGCCAGCAGCCAGGACAGGAGCCTAGTGGAAGAAAAACTGTTTTTT	CASSQDRSLVEEKLFF
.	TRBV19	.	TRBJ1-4	TGTGCCAGTAGTACAACTGCGACTAATGAAAAACTGTTTTTT	CASSTTATNEKLFF
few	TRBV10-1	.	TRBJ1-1	TGCGCCAGCAGGGGGCGAACTGAAGCTTTCTTT	CASRGRTEAFF
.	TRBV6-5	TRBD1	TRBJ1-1	TGTGCCAGCACCTCGCAGGGGGGAAACACTGAAGCTTTCTTT	CASTSQGGNTEAFF
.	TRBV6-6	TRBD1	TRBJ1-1	TGTGCCAGCAGTTACTCGGACAGGAGAAACACTGAAGCTTTCTTT	CASSYSDRRNTEAFF
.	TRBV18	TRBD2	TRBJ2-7	TGTGCCAGCTCACCAGTAGCGGGAGAGGTCGAGCAGTACTTC	CASSPVAGEVEQYF
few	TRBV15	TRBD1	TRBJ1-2	TGTGCCACCAGCAGAGATATCGGACAGGGCATCTATGGCTACACCTTC	CATSRDIGQGIYGYTF
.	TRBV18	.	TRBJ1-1	TGTGCCAGCTCACCTACAGGAGTGAACACTGAAGCTTTCTTT	CASSPTGVNTEAFF
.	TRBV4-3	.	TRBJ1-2	TGCGCCAGCAGCCAAGATCAGCCGACGACTGTTTATGGCTACACCTTC	CASSQDQPTTVYGYTF
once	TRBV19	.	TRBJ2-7	TGTGCCAGTAGTATAGATCCCCGGGACGAGCAGTACTTC	CASSIDPRDEQYF
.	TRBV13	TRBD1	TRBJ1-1	TGTGCCAGCAGCTCTGCCGCAGGTTTGGCAGGGGGCGCGGTGAACACTGAAGCTTTCTTT	CASSSAAGLAGGAVNTEAFF
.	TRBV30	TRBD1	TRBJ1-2	TGTGCCTCCCCAGGGGGTAATGGCTACACCTTC	CASPGGNGYTF
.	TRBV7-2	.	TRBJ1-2	TGTGCCAGCAGCTTAGGGACATCAAAAGTATCAAACTATGGCTACACCTTC	CASSLGTSKVSNYGYTF
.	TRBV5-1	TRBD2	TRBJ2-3	TGCGCCAGCAGCTTGGAAAGCGGGGGGAGATTGCTGAGCACAGATACGCAGTATTTT	CASSLESGGRLLSTDTQYF
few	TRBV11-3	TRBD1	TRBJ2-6	TGTGCCAGCAGCTTAGAGGGGACAGCTCTTCCCTCTGGGGCCAACGTCCTGACTTTC	CASSLEGTALPSGANVLTF
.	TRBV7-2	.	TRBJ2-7	TGTGCCAGCAGCTTAGAGACAGCTTACCAGCAGTACTTC	CASSLETAYQQYF
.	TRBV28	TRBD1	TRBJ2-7	TGTGCCAGCAGACGGGACAGCTACGAGCAGTACTTC	CASRRDSYEQYF